The clone carrying this T cell receptor beta chain was observed many times. Antigen specificity is unknown. A quantitative 5'-RACE method, one with molecular barcodes, was used to make TCR beta libraries. Each CDR3 protein gets one entry after TCRdb re-called the 5' RACE reads with MiXCR. The sample yields approximately 440,000 distinct CDR3 sequences, approximately 17% seen once. The entry originates in a study of CD8 T cells in ankylosing spondylitis. Study-level findings and limits: Roughly eight highly homologous variants made up a TCR beta motif, and this motif appeared characteristic of ankylosing spondylitis blood. Disease-linked clones reportedly concentrated significantly in matched ankylosing spondylitis synovial fluid. Clones that were linked to disease were CD8+ and were relatively rare in peripheral blood.

The origin of this receptor is a male donor with ankylosing spondylitis. Source material: blood, either unsorted or a sorted T cell fraction (not recorded which).

The CDR3: CASSRQGLNQPQHF. CDR3 DNA sequence: TGTGCCAGCAGCAGACAGGGCCTCAATCAGCCCCAGCATTTT. V and J are TRBV28 and TRBJ1-5, with 7 positions matching TRBD1. The CDR3 has 14 amino acids. V shed 6 bases, J shed 3 bases, and the junction held 5 bases outside the gene matches. Germline CDR1 is MDHEN and CDR2 is SYDVKM.